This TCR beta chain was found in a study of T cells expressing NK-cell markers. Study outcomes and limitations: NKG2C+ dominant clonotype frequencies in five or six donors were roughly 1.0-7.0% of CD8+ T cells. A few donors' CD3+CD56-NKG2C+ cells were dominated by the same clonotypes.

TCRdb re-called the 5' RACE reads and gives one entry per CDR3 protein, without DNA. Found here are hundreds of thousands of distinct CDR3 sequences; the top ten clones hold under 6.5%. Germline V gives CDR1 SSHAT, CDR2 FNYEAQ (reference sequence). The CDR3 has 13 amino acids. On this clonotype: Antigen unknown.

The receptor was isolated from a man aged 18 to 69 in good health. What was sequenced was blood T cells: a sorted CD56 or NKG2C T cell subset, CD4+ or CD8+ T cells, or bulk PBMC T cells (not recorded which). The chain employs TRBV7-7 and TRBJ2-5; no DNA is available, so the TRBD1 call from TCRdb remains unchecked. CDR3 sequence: CASRNDSTETQYF.